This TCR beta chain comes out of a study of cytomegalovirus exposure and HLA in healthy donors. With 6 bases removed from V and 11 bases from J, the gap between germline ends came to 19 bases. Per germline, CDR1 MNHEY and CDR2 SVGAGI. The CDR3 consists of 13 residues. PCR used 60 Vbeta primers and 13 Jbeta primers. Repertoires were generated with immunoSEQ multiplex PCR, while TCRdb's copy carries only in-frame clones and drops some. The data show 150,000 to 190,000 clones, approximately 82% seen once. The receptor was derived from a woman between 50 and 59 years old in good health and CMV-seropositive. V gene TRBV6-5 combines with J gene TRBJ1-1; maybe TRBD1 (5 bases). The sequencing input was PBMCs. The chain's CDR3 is CASRSRDSRRAFF. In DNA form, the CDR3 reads TGTGCCAGCAGAAGCCGGGACTCTCGGCGGGCTTTCTTT.